These 13 T cell receptor beta chains were sequenced from one sample in a study of T cells in Graves' hyperthyroidism and ophthalmopathy. Amplification of TCR beta CDR3 regions used RNA as the template. A first-round RT-PCR of the TCR CDR3 used the HTBI primer set. Each CDR3 protein is one row after TCRdb ran MiXCR on the multiplex PCR reads. The data show roughly 700,000 distinct CDR3 sequences, with roughly 17% seen just once and around 16% held by the top ten. The sequenced sample was blood. These receptors were collected from a man aged 50-59 years with Graves' hyperthyroidism.

This clonotype occurred many times. This chain uses TRBV19 with TRBJ2-5; 9 bases match TRBD1. After removal of 3 bases from V and 2 bases from J, the junction contained 4 bases not matched to a gene. CDR3 size: 15 residues. Looked up from germline, CDR1 is LNHDA and CDR2 is SQIVND (reference sequence). The CDR3 coding sequence is TGTGCCAGTAGTATCCGGGACAGGGAGCAAGAGACCCAGTACTTC. This encodes CASSIRDREQETQYF.

Concerning this clonotype itself: A much larger clone is a single base away; this may be a read error. The chain uses TRBV7-2 and TRBJ2-3; no clear D gene. Trimming pared 4 bases from V and 0 bases from J, leaving 8 bases between. There are 14 residues in the CDR3. Germline lookup yields CDR1 SGHTA and CDR2 FQGNSA. The CDR3 DNA sequence: TGTGCCAGCAGCTACGGCGAGAGCACAGATACGCAGTATTTT. This codes for CASSYGESTDTQYF.

The rearrangement uses TRBV18 and TRBJ1-5; D gene ambiguous. There are 17 residues in the CDR3. Germline CDR1 KGHSH, CDR2 LQKENI. V lost 6 bases and J lost 0, with 18 bases in between. CDR3 in amino acids: CASSLIQAEYSNQPQHF. CDR3 DNA: TGTGCCAGCTCTCTAATACAAGCAGAATATAGCAATCAGCCCCAGCATTTT. Complete variable domain (other parts from reference TRBV18 and TRBJ1-5): NAGVMQNPRHLVRRRGQEARLRCSPMKGHSHVYWYRQLPEEGLKFMVYLQKENIIDESGMPKERFSAEFPKEGPSILRIQQVVRGDSAAYFCASSLIQAEYSNQPQHFGDGTRLSIL.

The gene calls are TRBV4-1 and TRBJ2-7; D perhaps matches TRBD2 (6 bases). The CDR3 runs to 15 residues. From germline, CDR1 is MGHRA and CDR2 YSYEKL. V was trimmed by 1 base and J by 1 base, leaving 11 bases between them. This CDR3 is CASSQVRAGSYEQYF. The CDR3 DNA sequence: TGCGCCAGCAGCCAAGTCCGGGCGGGGTCCTACGAGCAGTACTTC.

This clonotype was counted ten times or more. This CDR3 is CASSEGNPYNEQFF. The CDR3 DNA reads TGTGCCAGCAGTGAGGGAAATCCCTACAATGAGCAGTTCTTC. The rearrangement uses TRBV28 and TRBJ2-1, with D possibly TRBD2 on 5 matching bases. Germline CDR1 is MDHEN and CDR2 is SYDVKM. The V end was cut by 5 bases, the J end by 2 bases, with 10 bases between. The CDR3 consists of 14 residues.

This clonotype is medium-sized. CDR3 DNA sequence: TGCGCCAGCAGCCAAGATAGGAATGGCAATCAGCCCCAGCATTTT. Protein sequence: CASSQDRNGNQPQHF. The chain uses TRBV4-1 and TRBJ1-5; D gene ambiguous. This CDR3 is built from 15 residues. Trimming removed 0 bases from V and 2 bases from J, with 8 bases in between. Germline V gives CDR1 MGHRA, CDR2 YSYEKL.

This sequence joins TRBV20-1 and TRBJ2-1, with a possible D match to TRBD1 (6 bases). Germline V lookup: CDR1 DFQATT, CDR2 SNEGSKA (reference sequence). Trimming pared 2 bases from V and 2 bases from J, leaving 13 bases between. This CDR3 is built from 15 residues. The chain's CDR3 is CSARRWQGPYNEQFF. CDR3 sequence (DNA): TGCAGTGCTAGACGCTGGCAGGGGCCCTACAATGAGCAGTTCTTC.

This clonotype was seen a handful of times. This chain connects TRBV24-1 to TRBJ2-1; TRBD2 is a possible D gene (6 bases). Trimming took 9 bases from V and 8 from J, leaving 22 bases between them. Germline CDR1 is KGHDR and CDR2 is SFDVKD. The CDR3 has 15 amino acids. CDR3 protein: CATGSSGTLADEQFF. The CDR3 nucleotides are TGTGCCACCGGTTCCTCCGGGACTCTGGCGGATGAGCAGTTCTTC.

This clonotype was detected many times. The chain recombines TRBV30 with TRBJ2-3; a weak D match, TRBD1 (6 bases). V lost 2 bases and J lost 6, with 6 bases in between. This CDR3 spans 11 amino acids. CDR1 GTSNPN and CDR2 SVGIG come from the germline V gene (reference sequence). The CDR3 DNA sequence: TGTGCCTGGAGTACAGGGGATACGCAGTATTTT. Translation gives CAWSTGDTQYF.

V gene TRBV3-1 combines with J gene TRBJ2-3; 9 bases are shared with TRBD1. After removal of 4 bases from V and 2 bases from J, the junction contained 7 bases not matched to a gene. The CDR3 extends over 16 amino acids. CDR1 LGHDT and CDR2 YNNKEL come from the germline V gene (reference sequence). CDR3 region: CASSLLDRGPTDTQYF. Written as DNA, the CDR3 is TGTGCCAGCAGCCTATTGGACAGGGGACCCACAGATACGCAGTATTTT.

This clonotype showed up many times. J is TRBJ1-6 and V is TRBV28; D is uncertain. Germline V CDR1 and CDR2: MDHEN, SYDVKM. CDR3 length equals 15 residues. The ends were cut back, 6 bases at V and 6 bases at J, with 15 bases in the middle. The CDR3 reads CASSSAGRLNSPLHF. The CDR3 DNA reads as TGTGCCAGCAGCTCCGCGGGTCGCCTTAATTCACCCCTCCACTTT.

This clonotype was counted many times. The gene calls are TRBV19 and TRBJ2-1; TRBD2 might be the D (5 bases). Looked up from germline, CDR1 is LNHDA and CDR2 is SQIVND (reference sequence). This CDR3 has 16 amino acids. Deletions cut 2 bases from V and 4 bases from J, with 15 bases between. The CDR3 bases are TGTGCCAGTAGTATATCGGCGGCTAGCCTGTACAATGAGCAGTTCTTC. Amino acids: CASSISAASLYNEQFF.

In this sample, this clonotype turned up a few times. V gene TRBV18 combines with J gene TRBJ1-4, with D perhaps TRBD1 (6 bases). The CDR3 totals 15 residues. Germline assignment: CDR1 KGHSH and CDR2 LQKENI. Between the trimmed V and J ends, which lost 6 bases and 8 bases, there was a span of 19 bases. The CDR3 here is CASSPVAGTKEKLFF. The CDR3, as DNA: TGTGCCAGCTCCCCGGTCGCAGGGACAAAGGAAAAACTGTTTTTT.